The present entry profiles one TCR beta chain with its context. In the study's own analysis: How many nucleated cells were present was estimated from reference gene primer amplification. Using immunoSEQ multiplex PCR, the repertoire was profiled, and TCRdb retains in-frame clones only, with some absent. V, J and clone size reflect that table, while D and trimming were determined from the DNA. The sample holds about 190,000 clones, around 82% seen once. This record comes from a study of blood T cell repertoires in COVID-19. On the study more broadly: From the United States, Italy and Spain came samples of acute and convalescent COVID-19.

Individuals drawn from approximately 26 US areas were about 18 to 95 years old. Participants had their cohort set by participant-reported clinical history. V gave up 2 bases and J gave up 0 bases, with 16 bases separating them. In germline, CDR1 is GTSNPN, CDR2 SVGIG (reference sequence). CDR3 length: 17 residues. The genes are TRBV30 and TRBJ1-4; TRBD1 is a possible D gene (5 bases). The TCR was taken from a woman aged 50 to 65 with acute COVID-19. Input material: PBMCs or T cells enriched from blood (not recorded which). CDR3 DNA sequence: TGTGCCTGGAGTTCCGAACAGGCCATAGCAACTAATGAAAAACTGTTTTTT. Translation gives CAWSSEQAIATNEKLFF. Combining the CDR3 with reference TRBV30 and TRBJ1-4 gives the whole variable domain SQTIHQWPATLVQPVGSPLSLECTVEGTSNPNLYWYRQAAGRGLQLLFYSVGIGQISSEVPQNLSASRPQDRQFILSSKKLLLSDSGFYLCAWSSEQAIATNEKLFFGSGTQLSVL.